The source of this T cell receptor beta chain is a study of shared clonotypes between healthy human individuals (dated by TCRdb to 2019 to 2021). With regard to the full study: A couple of women and a few men aged 18 to 49 years were included in the cohort. Leukapheresis yielded between about 0.94 and 10 billion PBMCs per donor. For each donor, CD4 naive and CD4 memory were each given three plates, CD8 naive was given two plates, and CD8 memory was given one plate. To estimate repertoire size and how much clonotype sharing occurs between individuals, the study deeply sequenced the blood TCR repertoires of five healthy adults. To increase sequencing depth and limit assay-specific biases, different laboratories used diverse techniques to prepare libraries and sequence TCR repertoires. The paper as a whole reports these results and caveats: Higher generation probabilities were observed for clonotypes shared by all four sorted-subset donors than for non-shared clonotypes. Sharing across several donors was observed for roughly 5.4% of naive CD4, about 4% of naive CD8, about 2.5% of memory CD4, and around 0.42% of memory CD8 clonotypes. The small number of donors limited the genetic and exposure-history diversity represented. Pairwise subsampling indicated that sequencing depth was expected to affect the degree of clonotype sharing among donors. Naive subsets generally had larger estimated clonotype richness than memory subsets did. Sampling was restricted to blood, and TCR repertoires in tissue are likely to differ from TCR repertoires in blood. Incomplete sequencing was indicated by rarefaction of sorted-subset datasets, despite the large sequencing depth.

Relative to germline, V is 0 bases shorter and J is 8 bases shorter, with 8 bases between their ends. CDR3 length: 13 amino acids, cysteine to phenylalanine. The DNA shown is the 39-base CDR3, in frame from base 1. CDR1 and CDR2 are drawn from the germline V gene: MGHRA, YSYEKL. CD8 naive samples were obtained by positive selection for CCR7 among CD45RO-negative cells, yielding a CD45RA+CCR7+ population from which TemRA cells were excluded. The donors were healthy, HIV-negative adults with no recently reported acute infections or vaccinations. All donors were Caucasian adults living in Nashville, Tennessee, USA. After blood collection by leukapheresis, PBMCs were isolated using Ficoll-Histopaque density gradient centrifugation and then cryopreserved in the vapor phase of liquid nitrogen. Purity and quantity of every magnetically sorted T cell population were checked by analytical flow cytometry. From each sorted fraction, genomic DNA was isolated and quantified by UV absorbance on a Nanodrop 2000c.

As regards this clone: Its antigen is currently not known. Within one base of it there is no much larger clone, and no base qualities were kept.

Using the deep immunoSEQ assay, multiplex PCR amplified TCR CDR3 regions from genomic DNA. Extracted genomic DNA from each cell subset was spread evenly across all wells of several immunoSEQ 96-well plates, with each plate serving as a replicate. Each replicate PCR for sorted subsets received approximately 200 ng genomic DNA, equal to about 30,000 T cell genomes. Purified libraries were quantified with a Qubit 3.0 fluorometer, sized on a Bioanalyzer 2100, and re-quantified with the KAPA Library Quantification kit. Every immunoSEQ 96-well plate was sequenced on a dedicated single-read 150-cycle Illumina NextSeq 550 flow cell. Per the original workflow: Because only junctional sequences without quality scores were contained in the immunoSEQ output, filtering matching that applied to full-length reads could not be performed. To assign V/J genes and CDR3, sequences were annotated against IMGT germline references using PyIR, a Python wrapper for IgBLAST v1.9. Reads were removed for weak V/J assignments (E-value above 1e-6), missing CDR3, stop codons, out-of-frame junctions, or ambiguous translated residues. V3J clonotypes were defined as sequences sharing the same inferred V gene, J gene, and CDR3 amino acid sequence. The percentage overlap between two repertoires was calculated by dividing the number of shared unique clonotypes by the size of the smaller repertoire. Richness of each repertoire was evaluated using RTK rarefaction, the Chao1 estimator, and Recon v2.1 estimates of unobserved clonotypes. OLGA was used to compute generation probabilities for all TCRbeta clonotypes that the gDNA method yielded from a handful of donors. The immuneACCESS repertoire file appears here via TCRdb, limited to in-frame rearrangements. These files lack a portion of the clones; in checked studies, under half of the deficit traces to unresolved V genes, and the cause of the others is not known. The D gene and trimming were derived from the DNA, and the V and J assignments and clone size from that table. This sample has over 2 million clones in its table, and approximately 95% of those were observed once. About 1.1% of the sample belongs to the ten largest clones.

Input material: naive CD8+ T cells sorted from blood. Interpreted using the paper, the cell subset or site label stands for: CD45RA+CCR7+. The chain is made from TRBV4-1 and TRBJ2-1; the D gene identity is not certain. This clonotype was obtained from a man younger than 35 in good health. The bases read TGCGCCAGCAGCCAAGATCGGGTGTATGAGCAGTTCTTC. The encoded protein is CASSQDRVYEQFF.